A selection of T cell receptor beta chains follows, all from one sample in a study of shared clonotypes between healthy human individuals. Produced via immunoSEQ multiplex PCR; TCRdb's table is partial and in-frame only. The sample shows approximately 1.4 million clones, 95% to 99% of them seen only once. Source material: naive CD4+ T cells sorted from blood. The receptors were sampled from a man aged 25 to 40 in good health. CDR3s include the opening cysteine and the closing phenylalanine or tryptophan. The D gene is left open where the match is weak. Only part of the rows carry a size: once, few, many, or a class if the clone is expanded.

len	j_gene	d_gene	v_gene	abundance	CDR3nt	CDR3aa
17	TRBJ2-3	-	TRBV30	-	TGTGGTCCCCCGGATCCCCCAGGGAACTCACGCACAGATACGCAGTATTTT	CGPPDPPGNSRTDTQYF
17	TRBJ1-4	-	TRBV18	once	TGTGCCAGCTCCCCACTAACAGCCTTAGCAACTAATGAAAAACTGTTTTTT	CASSPLTALATNEKLFF
15	TRBJ2-1	-	TRBV7-3	-	TGTGCCAGCAGTTCTAGTTTTAGCTCCTACAATGAGCAGTTCTTC	CASSSSFSSYNEQFF
15	TRBJ2-5	TRBD2	TRBV10-2	once	TGCGCCAGCGGCCACCCAGTTAGCGGGAGGAAGACCCAGTACTTC	CASGHPVSGRKTQYF
16	TRBJ2-5	TRBD1	TRBV11-2	-	TGTGCCAGCAGCCATGACGGACGGACAGGGTCGGAGACCCAGTACTTC	CASSHDGRTGSETQYF
16	TRBJ2-7	TRBD2	TRBV28	-	TGTGCCAGCAGCTGGACTAGCGGGAGTCCGATGGGTGAGCAGTACTTC	CASSWTSGSPMGEQYF
12	TRBJ2-3	-	TRBV21-1	once	TGTGCCTGCTCAGGGCCAAGAGATACGCAGTATTTT	CACSGPRDTQYF
12	TRBJ1-5	-	TRBV7-9	few	TGTGCCACCCAAAATAGCAATCAGCCCCAGCATTTT	CATQNSNQPQHF
15	TRBJ2-1	-	TRBV7-2	-	TGTGCCAGCAGCTTATCTGGGGGATCCTACAATGAGCAGTTCTTC	CASSLSGGSYNEQFF
12	TRBJ2-7	-	TRBV7-9	once	TGTGCCAGCAGCAAAATTGTATACGAGCAGTACTTC	CASSKIVYEQYF
15	TRBJ2-1	-	TRBV15	once	TGTGCCACCAGCAGTGGACAGCAAACCTACAATGAGCAGTTCTTC	CATSSGQQTYNEQFF
12	TRBJ1-5	-	TRBV28	-	TGTGCCAGCAGTTCCCCTCAAAGGGTCATGCATTTT	CASSSPQRVMHF
14	TRBJ2-1	TRBD2	TRBV5-1	-	TGCGCCAGCAGGCTAGCGGGAGTTACCAATGAGCAGTTCTTC	CASRLAGVTNEQFF
16	TRBJ2-1	-	TRBV5-5	-	TGTGCCAGCAGCCCCGTTTTTGGAGGTTCCTACAATGAGCAGTTCTTC	CASSPVFGGSYNEQFF
15	TRBJ2-7	-	TRBV5-8	-	TGTGCCAGCAGCTTGAGGCCTGACAATATCTACGAGCAGTACTTC	CASSLRPDNIYEQYF
13	TRBJ2-7	TRBD1	TRBV19	-	TGTGCCAGTAGTATACAGGGGGCTAGCGAGCAGTACTTC	CASSIQGASEQYF
16	TRBJ1-5	-	TRBV18	-	TGTGCCAGCTCACCGAGTAGCAGGGTTCTCAATCAGCCCCAGCATTTT	CASSPSSRVLNQPQHF